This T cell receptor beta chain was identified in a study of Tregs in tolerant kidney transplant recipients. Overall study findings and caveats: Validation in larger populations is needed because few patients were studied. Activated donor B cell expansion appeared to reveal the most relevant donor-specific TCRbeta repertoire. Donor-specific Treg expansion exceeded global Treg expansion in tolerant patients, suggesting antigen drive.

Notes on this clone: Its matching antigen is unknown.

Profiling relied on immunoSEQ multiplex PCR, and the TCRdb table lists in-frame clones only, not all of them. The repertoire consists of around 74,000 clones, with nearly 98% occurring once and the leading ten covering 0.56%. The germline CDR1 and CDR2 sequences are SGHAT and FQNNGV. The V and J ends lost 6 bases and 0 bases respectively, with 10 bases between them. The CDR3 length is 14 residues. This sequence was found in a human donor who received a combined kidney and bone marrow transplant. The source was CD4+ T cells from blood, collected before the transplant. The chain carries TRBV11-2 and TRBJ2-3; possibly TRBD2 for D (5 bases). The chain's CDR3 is CASRRTGSTDTQYF. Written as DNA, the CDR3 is TGTGCCAGCAGACGGACGGGAAGCACAGATACGCAGTATTTT.